This T cell receptor beta chain was sequenced during a study of blood T cell repertoires in COVID-19. Study information: Sites across the United States, Italy and Spain contributed samples from acute and convalescent COVID-19. Nucleic acid was either cDNA or gDNA, and it came from T cells, B-cell-depleted T cells, or PBMCs.

V lost 1 base to trimming and J lost 4 bases; unmatched junction nucleotides: 3. The CDR3 runs 16 residues. CDR1 LGHNA and CDR2 YSLEER come from the germline V gene. Per the study methods: From reference gene primer amplification, estimates of nucleated cell counts were derived. Using immunoSEQ multiplex PCR, the repertoire was profiled, and TCRdb retains in-frame clones only, with some absent. V, J and clone size were drawn from that table, and D and trimming were deduced from the DNA. The sample yields about 75,000 clones, around two thirds seen once. What was sequenced was peripheral blood. This receptor was identified in a human donor with acute or convalescent COVID-19. The donor label of this sample is uncertain. The rearrangement links TRBV4-3 to TRBJ2-1, with 11 bases identical to TRBD2. This CDR3 is CASSQAVAGGYNEQFF. In nucleotides, the CDR3 is TGCGCCAGCAGCCAAGCCGTAGCGGGAGGGTACAATGAGCAGTTCTTC.